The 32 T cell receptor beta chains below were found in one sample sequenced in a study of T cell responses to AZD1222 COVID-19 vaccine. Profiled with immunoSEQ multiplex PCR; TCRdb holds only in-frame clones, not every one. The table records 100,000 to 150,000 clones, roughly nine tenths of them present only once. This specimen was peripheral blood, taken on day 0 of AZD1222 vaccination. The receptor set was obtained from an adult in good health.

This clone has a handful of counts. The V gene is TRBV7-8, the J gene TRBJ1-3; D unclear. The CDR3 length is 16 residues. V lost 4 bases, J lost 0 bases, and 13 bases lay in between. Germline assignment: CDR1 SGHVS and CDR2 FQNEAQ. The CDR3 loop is CASSSRPGTSGNTIYF. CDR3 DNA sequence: TGTGCCAGCAGCTCCCGCCCCGGAACCTCTGGAAACACCATATATTTT.

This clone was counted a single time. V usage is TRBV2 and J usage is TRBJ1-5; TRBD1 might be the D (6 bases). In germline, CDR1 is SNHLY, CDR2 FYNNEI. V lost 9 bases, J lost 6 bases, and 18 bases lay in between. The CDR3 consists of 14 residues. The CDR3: CASRQELTSQPQHF. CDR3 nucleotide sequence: TGTGCCAGTAGACAGGAGTTAACGAGTCAGCCCCAGCATTTT.

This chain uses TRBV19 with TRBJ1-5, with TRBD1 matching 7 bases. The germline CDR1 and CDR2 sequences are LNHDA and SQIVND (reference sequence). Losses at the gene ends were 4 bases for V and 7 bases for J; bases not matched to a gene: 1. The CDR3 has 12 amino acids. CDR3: CASSRQGQPQHF. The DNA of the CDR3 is TGTGCCAGTAGTAGACAGGGACAGCCCCAGCATTTT. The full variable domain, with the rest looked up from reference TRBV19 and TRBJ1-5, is DGGITQSPKYLFRKEGQNVTLSCEQNLNHDAMYWYRQDPGQGLRLIYYSQIVNDFQKGDIAEGYSVSREKKESFPLTVTSAQKNPTAFYLCASSRQGQPQHFGDGTRLSIL.

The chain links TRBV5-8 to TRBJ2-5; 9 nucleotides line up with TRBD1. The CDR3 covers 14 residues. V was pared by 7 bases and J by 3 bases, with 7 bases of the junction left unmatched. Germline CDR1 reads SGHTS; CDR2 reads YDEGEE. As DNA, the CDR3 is TGTGCCAGCGGATCCGGGACAGGGAAAGAGACCCAGTACTTC. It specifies CASGSGTGKETQYF.

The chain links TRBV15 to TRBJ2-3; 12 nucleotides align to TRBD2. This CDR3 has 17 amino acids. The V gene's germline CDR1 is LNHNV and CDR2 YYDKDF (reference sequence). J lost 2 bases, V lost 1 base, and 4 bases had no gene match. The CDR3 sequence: CATSRARLAGATDTQYF. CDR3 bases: TGTGCCACCAGCAGAGCCCGACTAGCGGGAGCCACAGATACGCAGTATTTT.

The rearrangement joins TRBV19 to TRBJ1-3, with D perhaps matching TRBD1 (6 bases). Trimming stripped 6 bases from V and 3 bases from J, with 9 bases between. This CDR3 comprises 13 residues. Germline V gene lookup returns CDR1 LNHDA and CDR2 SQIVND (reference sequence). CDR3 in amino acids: CASSGTHGNTIYF. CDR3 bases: TGTGCCAGTAGCGGGACACATGGAAACACCATATATTTT.

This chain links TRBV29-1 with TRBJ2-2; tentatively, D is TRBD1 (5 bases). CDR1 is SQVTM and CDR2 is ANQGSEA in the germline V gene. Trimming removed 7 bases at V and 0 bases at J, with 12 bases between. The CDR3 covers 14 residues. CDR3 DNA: TGCAGCGCTAAGGGGTTATCGAACACCGGGGAGCTGTTTTTT. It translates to CSAKGLSNTGELFF.

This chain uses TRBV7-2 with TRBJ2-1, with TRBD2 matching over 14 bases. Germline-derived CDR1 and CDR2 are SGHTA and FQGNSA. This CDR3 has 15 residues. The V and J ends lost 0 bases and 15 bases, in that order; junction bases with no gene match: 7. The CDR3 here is CASSLAGLAGVVGFF. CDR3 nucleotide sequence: TGTGCCAGCAGCTTAGCGGGACTAGCGGGGGTGGTAGGGTTCTTC.

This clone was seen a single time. CDR3 sequence (DNA): TGTGCCAGTAGTATAAGGCAGCCCTATGGCTACACCTTC. Its translation: CASSIRQPYGYTF. This chain links TRBV19 with TRBJ1-2, with D uncertain. Per germline, CDR1 LNHDA and CDR2 SQIVND (reference sequence). Trimming shortened V by 2 bases and J by 4 bases, and 8 bases separated the two germline ends. The length of the CDR3 is 13 residues.

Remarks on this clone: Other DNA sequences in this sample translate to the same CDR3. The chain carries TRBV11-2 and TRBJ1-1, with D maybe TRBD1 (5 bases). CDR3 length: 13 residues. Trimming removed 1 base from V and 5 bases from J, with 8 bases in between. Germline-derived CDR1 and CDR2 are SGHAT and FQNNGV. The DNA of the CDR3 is TGTGCCAGCAGCTTAGCTGGGGGGACTGAAGCTTTCTTT. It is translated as CASSLAGGTEAFF.

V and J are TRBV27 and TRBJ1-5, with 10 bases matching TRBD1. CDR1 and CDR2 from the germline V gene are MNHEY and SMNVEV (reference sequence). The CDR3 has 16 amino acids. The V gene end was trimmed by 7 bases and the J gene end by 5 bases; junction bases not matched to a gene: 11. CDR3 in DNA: TGTGCCAGCATGTCGGGGACAGGGGCGGTTCATCAGCCCCAGCATTTT. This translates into CASMSGTGAVHQPQHF.

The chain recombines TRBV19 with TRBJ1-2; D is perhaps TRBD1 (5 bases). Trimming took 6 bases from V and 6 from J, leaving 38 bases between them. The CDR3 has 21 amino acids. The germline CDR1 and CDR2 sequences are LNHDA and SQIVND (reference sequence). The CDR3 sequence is CASREPLFNVWGSSRFNGYTF. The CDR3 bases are TGTGCCAGTAGGGAGCCACTATTCAACGTTTGGGGCAGCAGCCGTTTTAATGGCTACACCTTC.

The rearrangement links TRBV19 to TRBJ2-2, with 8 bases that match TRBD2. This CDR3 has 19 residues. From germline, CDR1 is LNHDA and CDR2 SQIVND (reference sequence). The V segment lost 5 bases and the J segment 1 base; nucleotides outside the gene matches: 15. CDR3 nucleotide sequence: TGTGCCAGTAGTCCCCGGGGGGGCCAAGCCCGAAGGAACACCGGGGAGCTGTTTTTT. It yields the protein CASSPRGGQARRNTGELFF.

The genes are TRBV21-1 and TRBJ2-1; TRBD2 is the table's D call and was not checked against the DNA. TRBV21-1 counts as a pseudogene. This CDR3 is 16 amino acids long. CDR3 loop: CASSKQVAGYYNEQFF. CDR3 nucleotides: TGTGCCAGCAGCAAGCAAGTAGCGGGCTACTACAATGAGCAGTTCTTC.

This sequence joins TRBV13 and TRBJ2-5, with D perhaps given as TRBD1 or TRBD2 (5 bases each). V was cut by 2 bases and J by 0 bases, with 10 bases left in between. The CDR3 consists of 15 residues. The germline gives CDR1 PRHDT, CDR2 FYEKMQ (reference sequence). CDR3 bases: TGTGCCAGCAGCTTAAAGGGACCTTACCAAGAGACCCAGTACTTC. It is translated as CASSLKGPYQETQYF.

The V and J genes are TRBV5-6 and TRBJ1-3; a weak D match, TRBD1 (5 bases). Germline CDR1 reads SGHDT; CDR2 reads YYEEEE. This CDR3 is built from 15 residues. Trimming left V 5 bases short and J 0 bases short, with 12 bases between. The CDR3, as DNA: TGTGCCAGCAGAGAAACGACAGACTCTGGAAACACCATATATTTT. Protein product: CASRETTDSGNTIYF.

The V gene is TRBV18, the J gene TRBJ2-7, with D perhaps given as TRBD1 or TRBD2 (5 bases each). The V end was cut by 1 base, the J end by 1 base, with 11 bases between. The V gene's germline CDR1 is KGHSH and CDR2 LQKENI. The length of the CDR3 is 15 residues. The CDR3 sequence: CASSPREGISYEQYF. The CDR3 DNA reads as TGTGCCAGCTCACCACGAGAGGGGATTTCCTACGAGCAGTACTTC.

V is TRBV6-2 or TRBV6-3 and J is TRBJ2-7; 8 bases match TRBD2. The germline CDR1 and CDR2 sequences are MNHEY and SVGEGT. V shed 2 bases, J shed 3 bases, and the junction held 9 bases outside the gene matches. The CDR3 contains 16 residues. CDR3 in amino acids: CASSYPAAAGGYEQYF. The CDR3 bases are TGTGCCAGCAGTTACCCGGCGGCGGCGGGGGGCTACGAGCAGTACTTC.

In nucleotides, the CDR3 is TGTGCCAGCAGCGAACCACAGGGTCACGGGGAGCTGTTTTTT. It translates to CASSEPQGHGELFF. The chain links TRBV9 to TRBJ2-2; tentatively, D is TRBD1 (6 bases). V lost 3 bases and J lost 7, with 13 bases in between. Looked up from germline, CDR1 is SGDLS and CDR2 is YYNGEE. This CDR3 is 14 amino acids long.

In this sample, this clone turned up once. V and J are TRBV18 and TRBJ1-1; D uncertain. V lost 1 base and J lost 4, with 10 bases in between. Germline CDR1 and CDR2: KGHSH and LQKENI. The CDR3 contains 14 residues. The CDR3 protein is CASSPRTSVTEAFF. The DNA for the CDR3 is TGTGCCAGCTCACCACGGACCAGCGTCACTGAAGCTTTCTTT.

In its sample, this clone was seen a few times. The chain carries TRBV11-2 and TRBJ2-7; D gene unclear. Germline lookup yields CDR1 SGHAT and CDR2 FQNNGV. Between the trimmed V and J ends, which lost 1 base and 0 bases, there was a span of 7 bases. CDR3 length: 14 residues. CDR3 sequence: CASSLVASSYEQYF. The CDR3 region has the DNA TGTGCCAGCAGCTTAGTTGCCAGCTCCTACGAGCAGTACTTC.

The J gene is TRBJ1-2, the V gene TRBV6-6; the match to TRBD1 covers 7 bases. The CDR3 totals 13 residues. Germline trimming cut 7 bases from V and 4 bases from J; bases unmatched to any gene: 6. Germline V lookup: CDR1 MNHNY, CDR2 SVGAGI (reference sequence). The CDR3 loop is CASTPGTVYGYTF. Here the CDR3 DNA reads TGTGCCAGCACCCCGGGGACAGTCTATGGCTACACCTTC.

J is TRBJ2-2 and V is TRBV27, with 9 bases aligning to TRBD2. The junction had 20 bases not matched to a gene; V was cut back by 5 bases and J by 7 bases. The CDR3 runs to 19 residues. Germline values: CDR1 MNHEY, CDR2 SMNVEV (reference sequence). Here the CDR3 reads CASSPIRGSGGERIGELFF. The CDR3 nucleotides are TGTGCCAGCAGTCCCATCAGGGGTAGCGGGGGCGAGAGAATCGGGGAGCTGTTTTTT.

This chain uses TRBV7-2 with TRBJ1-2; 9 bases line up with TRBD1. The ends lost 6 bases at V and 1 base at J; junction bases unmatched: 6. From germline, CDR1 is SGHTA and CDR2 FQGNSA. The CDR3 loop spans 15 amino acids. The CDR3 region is CASRETGGFNYGYTF. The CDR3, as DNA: TGTGCCAGCAGGGAGACAGGGGGTTTTAACTATGGCTACACCTTC.

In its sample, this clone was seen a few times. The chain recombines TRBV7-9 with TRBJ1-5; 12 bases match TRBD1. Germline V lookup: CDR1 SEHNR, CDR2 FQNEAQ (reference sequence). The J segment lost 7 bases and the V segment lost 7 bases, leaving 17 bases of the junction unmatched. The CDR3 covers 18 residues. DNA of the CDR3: TGTGCCAGCACCATGATGACCGGGACAGGGGGCGCCGGGCAGCCCCAGCATTTT. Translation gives CASTMMTGTGGAGQPQHF.

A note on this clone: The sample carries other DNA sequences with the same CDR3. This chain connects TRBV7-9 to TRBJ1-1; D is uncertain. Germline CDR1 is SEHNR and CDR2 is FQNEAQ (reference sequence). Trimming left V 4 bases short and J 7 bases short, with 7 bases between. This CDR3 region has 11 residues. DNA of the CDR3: TGTGCCAGCAGCTCGCAGATTGAAGCTTTCTTT. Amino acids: CASSSQIEAFF.

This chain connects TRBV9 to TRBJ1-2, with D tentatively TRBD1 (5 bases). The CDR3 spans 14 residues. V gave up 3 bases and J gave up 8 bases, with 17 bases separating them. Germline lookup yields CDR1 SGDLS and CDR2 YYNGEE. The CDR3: CASSGPGSRGGYTF. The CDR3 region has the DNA TGTGCCAGCAGCGGGCCGGGCTCACGGGGCGGCTACACCTTC.

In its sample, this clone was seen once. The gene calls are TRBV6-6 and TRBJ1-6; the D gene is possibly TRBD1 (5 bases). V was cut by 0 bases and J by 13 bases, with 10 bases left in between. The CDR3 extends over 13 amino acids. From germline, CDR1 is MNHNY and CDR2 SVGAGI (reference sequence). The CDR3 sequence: CASSYSQGAPLHF. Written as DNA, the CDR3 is TGTGCCAGCAGTTACTCTCAGGGTGCGCCCCTCCACTTT.

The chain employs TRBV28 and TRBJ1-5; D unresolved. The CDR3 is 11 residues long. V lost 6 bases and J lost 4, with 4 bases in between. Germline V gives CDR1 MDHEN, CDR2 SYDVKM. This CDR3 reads CASSLNQPQHF. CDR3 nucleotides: TGTGCCAGCAGCCTTAATCAGCCCCAGCATTTT.

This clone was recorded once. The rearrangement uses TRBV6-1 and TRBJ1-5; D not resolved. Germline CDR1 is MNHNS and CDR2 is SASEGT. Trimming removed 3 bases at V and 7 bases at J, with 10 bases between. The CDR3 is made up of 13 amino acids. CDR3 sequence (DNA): TGTGCCAGCAGTGAGCGAAGAGACCAGCCCCAGCATTTT. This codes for CASSERRDQPQHF.

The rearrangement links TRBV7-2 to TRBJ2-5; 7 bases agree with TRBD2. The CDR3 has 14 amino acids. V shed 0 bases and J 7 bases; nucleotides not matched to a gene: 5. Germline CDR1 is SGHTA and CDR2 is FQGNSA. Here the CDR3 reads CASSLAGGKGTQYF. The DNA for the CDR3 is TGTGCCAGCAGCTTAGCGGGAGGGAAGGGGACCCAGTACTTC.

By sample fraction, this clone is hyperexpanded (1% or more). The CDR3 here is CATGGGTSDIGELFF. In nucleotides, the CDR3 is TGTGCCACCGGTGGAGGGACTAGCGATATCGGGGAGCTGTTTTTT. The gene calls are TRBV15 and TRBJ2-2; 10 bases map to TRBD2. The CDR3 totals 15 residues. The V gene end was trimmed by 8 bases and the J gene end by 7 bases; junction bases not matched to a gene: 10. In germline, CDR1 is LNHNV, CDR2 YYDKDF (reference sequence).